These 25 T cell receptor beta chains originate from one sample sequenced in a study of T cell changes during pregnancy in multiple sclerosis. Using immunoSEQ multiplex PCR, the repertoire was profiled, and TCRdb retains in-frame clones only, with some absent. The sample lists under 70,000 clones, around 90% occurring once. The sequencing here drew on CD4+ T cells from peripheral blood mononuclear cells, taken after pregnancy. The source is a female donor with multiple sclerosis, enrolled in a pregnancy study.

The chain uses TRBV6-1 and TRBJ2-1, with TRBD1 matching over 10 bases. The germline V gene has CDR1 MNHNS and CDR2 SASEGT. The CDR3 has 16 amino acids. V shed 2 bases and J 8 bases; nucleotides not matched to a gene: 9. CDR3 region: CASSEWGQGTIDEQFF. CDR3 nucleotides: TGTGCCAGCAGTGAATGGGGACAGGGGACAATCGATGAGCAGTTCTTC.

The V call is TRBV5-1, the J call TRBJ2-1; 10 nucleotides match TRBD2. CDR1 SGHRS and CDR2 YFSETQ come from the germline V gene. Trimming removed 2 bases from V and 8 bases from J; junction bases left unmatched: 4. This CDR3 has 14 amino acids. The CDR3 loop reads CASSLPSGSDEQFF. CDR3 bases: TGCGCCAGCAGCTTACCTAGCGGGAGCGATGAGCAGTTCTTC.

The chain employs TRBV13 and TRBJ1-3, with 9 bases lining up with TRBD1. This CDR3 contains 15 residues. Losses at the gene ends were 6 bases for V and 5 bases for J; bases not matched to a gene: 8. The V gene's germline CDR1 is PRHDT and CDR2 FYEKMQ (reference sequence). Here the CDR3 reads CASSSSGTGRNTIYF. In DNA form, the CDR3 reads TGTGCCAGCAGTTCCTCCGGGACAGGGCGAAACACCATATATTTT.

This rearrangement joins TRBV27 to TRBJ2-1, with TRBD2 matching over 12 bases. The CDR3 has 18 amino acids. Germline V gene lookup returns CDR1 MNHEY and CDR2 SMNVEV (reference sequence). The junction had 11 bases not matched to a gene; V was cut back by 8 bases and J by 0 bases. In nucleotides, the CDR3 is TGTGCCAGCGGGACTAGCGGGTCCTGGTGGAGCTCCTACAATGAGCAGTTCTTC. Protein sequence: CASGTSGSWWSSYNEQFF.

The chain has TRBV5-1 and TRBJ2-2; TRBD2 aligns across 13 bases. J was trimmed by 4 bases and V by 4 bases; bases with no gene match: 10. The CDR3 is 18 residues long. Germline V gene sequence: CDR1 SGHRS, CDR2 YFSETQ. The CDR3 sequence is CASSLRTSGSTVTGELFF. The CDR3 DNA reads as TGCGCCAGCAGCCTACGGACTAGCGGGAGTACAGTCACCGGGGAGCTGTTTTTT.

V gene TRBV5-4 combines with J gene TRBJ2-7; 7 bases align to TRBD1. Germline lookup yields CDR1 SGHNT and CDR2 YYREEE (reference sequence). This CDR3 comprises 15 residues. V lost 2 bases, J lost 2 bases, and 7 bases stayed unmatched. CDR3 region: CASSLGTAVTYEQYF. Here the CDR3 DNA reads TGTGCCAGCAGCTTAGGGACAGCCGTTACCTACGAGCAGTACTTC.

This sequence joins TRBV9 and TRBJ1-6; the D gene is possibly TRBD1 (6 bases). Germline CDR1 is SGDLS and CDR2 is YYNGEE. The CDR3 spans 15 residues. Trimming cost V 0 bases and J 7 bases, with 11 bases left between them. CDR3 DNA sequence: TGTGCCAGCAGCGTAGGCGGGGGCAGCAATTCACCCCTCCACTTT. Translating it yields CASSVGGGSNSPLHF.

The chain uses TRBV6-5 and TRBJ2-3; no clear D gene. V was pared by 5 bases and J by 6 bases, with 6 bases between. CDR3 length: 11 residues. Germline V gives CDR1 MNHEY, CDR2 SVGAGI. The CDR3 here is CASSERDTQYF. CDR3 nucleotide sequence: TGTGCCAGCAGTGAACGGGATACGCAGTATTTT.

The chain combines TRBV2 with TRBJ1-5; TRBD1 is a possible D gene (5 bases). The CDR3 runs 18 residues. The germline CDR1 and CDR2 sequences are SNHLY and FYNNEI. The V end lost 0 bases, the J end lost 0 bases, and 15 bases lay between the germline ends. CDR3 in DNA: TGTGCCAGCAGTGAAGCGCTTCGGGGGGGTTATAGCAATCAGCCCCAGCATTTT. This translates into CASSEALRGGYSNQPQHF.

This sequence joins TRBV7-2 and TRBJ1-5, with no clear D. CDR1 and CDR2 (germline): SGHTA, FQGNSA. V was pared by 2 bases and J by 3 bases, with 11 bases between. The length of the CDR3 is 15 residues. The CDR3 nucleotides are TGTGCCAGCAGCTTACGATCCCAGTCCAATCAGCCCCAGCATTTT. Translated, it gives CASSLRSQSNQPQHF. Together with reference TRBV7-2 and TRBJ1-5, the CDR3 gives the full variable domain: GAGVSQSPSNKVTEKGKDVELRCDPISGHTALYWYRQSLGQGLEFLIYFQGNSAPDKSGLPSDRFSAERTGGSVSTLTIQRTQQEDSAVYLCASSLRSQSNQPQHFGDGTRLSIL.

This CDR3 is CASSPLAGGSYEQYF. In nucleotides, the CDR3 is TGTGCCAGCAGCCCCCTGGCGGGAGGCTCCTACGAGCAGTACTTC. This chain links TRBV5-4 with TRBJ2-7, with 8 bases aligning to TRBD2. The CDR3 is made up of 15 amino acids. From germline, CDR1 is SGHNT and CDR2 YYREEE (reference sequence). V trimming: 4 bases; J trimming: 0 bases; junction bases outside the gene matches: 6.

The chain joins TRBV6-1 to TRBJ2-2; 7 positions agree with TRBD2. CDR3 length: 16 residues. With 1 base clipped from V and 4 bases from J, the junction kept 6 bases outside the gene matches. The germline gives CDR1 MNHNS, CDR2 SASEGT. DNA for the CDR3: TGTGCCAGCAGTGAAGTTGGGGGGGGAGTCACCGGGGAGCTGTTTTTT. Its translation is CASSEVGGGVTGELFF.

The gene calls are TRBV6-1 and TRBJ1-1, with D tentatively TRBD1 (6 bases). CDR1 is MNHNS, CDR2 SASEGT, per germline. Trimming shortened V by 6 bases and J by 4 bases, and 15 bases separated the two germline ends. The length of the CDR3 is 14 residues. The CDR3 region is CASSQGYWGTEAFF. The DNA for the CDR3 is TGTGCCAGCAGCCAGGGGTATTGGGGCACTGAAGCTTTCTTT.

This clone was found once. The chain has TRBV6-6 and TRBJ2-5; 8 bases fit TRBD1. Germline-derived CDR1 and CDR2 are MNHNY and SVGAGI (reference sequence). Losses at the gene ends were 6 bases for V and 5 bases for J; bases not matched to a gene: 11. The CDR3 extends over 15 amino acids. The CDR3 reads CASSLPGGRQETQYF. CDR3 in DNA: TGTGCCAGCAGCCTCCCAGGGGGCAGGCAGGAGACCCAGTACTTC.

The V gene is TRBV28, the J gene TRBJ1-4; tentatively, D is TRBD1 (6 bases). The CDR3 runs to 18 residues. Germline loops: CDR1 MDHEN, CDR2 SYDVKM. V was trimmed by 5 bases and J by 5 bases, leaving 24 bases between them. The CDR3 here is CASSPQSGRQGWNEKLFF. The DNA of the CDR3 is TGTGCCAGCAGTCCACAATCGGGCCGCCAGGGGTGGAATGAAAAACTGTTTTTT.

This clone was seen once. The chain links TRBV19 to TRBJ2-3, with TRBD1 matching 7 bases. The germline gives CDR1 LNHDA, CDR2 SQIVND (reference sequence). With 6 bases clipped from V and 4 bases from J, the junction kept 7 bases outside the gene matches. This CDR3 region has 14 residues. As DNA, the CDR3 is TGTGCCAGTAGACCGGACAGGATCGCAGATACGCAGTATTTT. Translated, it gives CASRPDRIADTQYF.

V usage is TRBV5-3 and J usage is TRBJ2-5, with 12 nucleotides matching TRBD2. TRBV5-3 is flagged as an ORF with uncertain function. There are 16 residues in the CDR3. Trimming cost V 4 bases and J 1 base; bases outside gene matches: 5. The CDR3 loop reads CARSPGLAGLQETQYF. DNA of the CDR3: TGTGCCAGAAGCCCTGGACTAGCGGGGCTCCAAGAGACCCAGTACTTC.

The rearrangement uses TRBV19 and TRBJ2-7; TRBD2 might be the D (5 bases). V lost 3 bases and J lost 2, with 14 bases in between. The CDR3 has 15 residues. Germline-derived CDR1 and CDR2 are LNHDA and SQIVND (reference sequence). Here the CDR3 DNA reads TGTGCCAGTAGTATTACATCGGGGTCCCCCTACGAGCAGTACTTC. This sequence encodes CASSITSGSPYEQYF.

This chain joins TRBV28 and TRBJ1-1; D remains unclear. CDR3 length: 13 residues. Germline V gives CDR1 MDHEN, CDR2 SYDVKM. V dropped 4 bases and J dropped 1 base, with 7 bases sitting between them. Here the CDR3 reads CASSSRGNTEAFF. The CDR3, as DNA: TGTGCCAGCAGTTCCAGAGGGAACACTGAAGCTTTCTTT. The entire variable domain, with the rest obtained from reference TRBV28 and TRBJ1-1, is as follows: DVKVTQSSRYLVKRTGEKVFLECVQDMDHENMFWYRQDPGLGLRLIYFSYDVKMKEKGDIPEGYSVSREKKERFSLILESASTNQTSMYLCASSSRGNTEAFFGQGTRLTVV.

The J gene is TRBJ1-1, the V gene TRBV29-1; no definite D call. V gave up 3 bases and J gave up 4 bases, with 12 bases separating them. From germline, CDR1 is SQVTM and CDR2 ANQGSEA. There are 13 residues in the CDR3. CDR3 protein: CSVDLSLGTEAFF. The CDR3 coding sequence is TGCAGCGTTGATTTGTCACTCGGCACTGAAGCTTTCTTT.

The V call is TRBV28, the J call TRBJ1-5, with a possible D match to TRBD1 (6 bases). V lost 3 bases and J lost 0, with 6 bases in between. The germline gives CDR1 MDHEN, CDR2 SYDVKM. The length of the CDR3 is 14 residues. The CDR3 bases are TGTGCCAGCAGTTTGACAGGTAGCAATCAGCCCCAGCATTTT. Protein sequence: CASSLTGSNQPQHF.

This rearrangement joins TRBV28 to TRBJ2-1; 10 bases map to TRBD2. The trim removed 5 bases at V and 10 bases at J, leaving 8 bases unmatched. CDR1 MDHEN and CDR2 SYDVKM come from the germline V gene. This CDR3 spans 14 amino acids. In DNA form, the CDR3 reads TGTGCCAGCAGTATGCCGGGACTAGCGAACGAGCAGTTCTTC. This sequence encodes CASSMPGLANEQFF.

The V and J genes are TRBV27 and TRBJ2-2, with 8 bases aligning to TRBD2. The CDR3 is 15 amino acids. After removal of 2 bases from V and 2 bases from J, the junction contained 1 base not matched to a gene. In germline, CDR1 is MNHEY, CDR2 SMNVEV (reference sequence). The CDR3, as DNA: TGTGCCAGCAGTTTACTAGCGGGTAACACCGGGGAGCTGTTTTTT. It yields the protein CASSLLAGNTGELFF.

Here the CDR3 DNA reads TGTGCCAGCAGCCAAGTTGGGTCGGGACAGTCAACGCCCCAGCATTTT. Protein sequence: CASSQVGSGQSTPQHF. V and J are TRBV14 and TRBJ1-5; 7 bases match TRBD1. The length of the CDR3 is 16 residues. V lost 1 base, J lost 9 bases, and 12 bases stayed unmatched. CDR1 is SGHDN and CDR2 is FVKESK in the germline V gene.

The V call is TRBV2, the J call TRBJ1-5; 7 bases line up with TRBD1. The CDR3 loop spans 13 amino acids. The germline CDR1 and CDR2 sequences are SNHLY and FYNNEI. Trimming at V came to 10 bases and at J to 5 bases, leaving 8 bases not matched to a gene. As DNA, the CDR3 is TGTGCCACTCGACAGGGCCGAGATCAGCCCCAGCATTTT. Translated: CATRQGRDQPQHF.